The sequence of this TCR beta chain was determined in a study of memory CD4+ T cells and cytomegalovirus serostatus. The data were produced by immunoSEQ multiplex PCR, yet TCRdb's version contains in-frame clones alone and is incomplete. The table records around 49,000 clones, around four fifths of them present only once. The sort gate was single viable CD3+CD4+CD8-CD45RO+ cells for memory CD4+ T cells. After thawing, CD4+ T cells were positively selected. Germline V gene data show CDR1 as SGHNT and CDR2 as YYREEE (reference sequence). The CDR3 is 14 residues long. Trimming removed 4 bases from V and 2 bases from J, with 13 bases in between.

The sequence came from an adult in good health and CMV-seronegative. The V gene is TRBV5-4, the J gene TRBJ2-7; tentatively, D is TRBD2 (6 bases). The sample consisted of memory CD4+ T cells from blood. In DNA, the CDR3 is TGTGCCAGCAGCGGCAGCGGGCCAACCTACGAGCAGTACTTC. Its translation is CASSGSGPTYEQYF.